The clone carrying this T cell receptor beta chain has a single count. The assay was immunoSEQ multiplex PCR, and TCRdb's table has in-frame clones only and misses some. The sample holds approximately 340,000 clones, about 91% seen once. The record originates from a study of Ad26.COV2.S vaccination and SARS-CoV-2 variants. Sequences were derived from peripheral blood, sampled after recovery from COVID-19. The clonotype was recovered from a human donor who had recovered from COVID-19.

For the CDR3, the DNA is TGTGCCAGCAAAGACATTGACTCCTACAATGAGCAGTTCTTC. The encoded protein is CASKDIDSYNEQFF. This chain uses TRBV19 with TRBJ2-1; D is unclear. Germline V gene lookup returns CDR1 LNHDA and CDR2 SQIVND (reference sequence). The CDR3 length is 14 residues. The V end was cut by 9 bases, the J end by 0 bases, with 12 bases between. The full variable domain, its missing parts supplied by reference TRBV19 and TRBJ2-1, is DGGITQSPKYLFRKEGQNVTLSCEQNLNHDAMYWYRQDPGQGLRLIYYSQIVNDFQKGDIAEGYSVSREKKESFPLTVTSAQKNPTAFYLCASKDIDSYNEQFFGPGTRLTVL.